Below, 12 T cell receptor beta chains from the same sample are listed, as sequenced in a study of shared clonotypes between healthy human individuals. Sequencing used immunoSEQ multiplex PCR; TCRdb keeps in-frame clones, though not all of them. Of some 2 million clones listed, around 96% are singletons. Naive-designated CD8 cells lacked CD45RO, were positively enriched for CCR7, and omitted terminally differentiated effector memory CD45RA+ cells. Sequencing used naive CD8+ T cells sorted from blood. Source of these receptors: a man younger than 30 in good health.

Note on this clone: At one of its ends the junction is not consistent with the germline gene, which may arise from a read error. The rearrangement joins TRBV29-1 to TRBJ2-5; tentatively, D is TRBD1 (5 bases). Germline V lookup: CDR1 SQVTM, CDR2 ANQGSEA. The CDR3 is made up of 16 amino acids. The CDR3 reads CIVGPRSGWRQETQYF. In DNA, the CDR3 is TGCATCGTTGGTCCTCGTTCAGGGTGGCGTCAAGAGACCCAGTACTTC.

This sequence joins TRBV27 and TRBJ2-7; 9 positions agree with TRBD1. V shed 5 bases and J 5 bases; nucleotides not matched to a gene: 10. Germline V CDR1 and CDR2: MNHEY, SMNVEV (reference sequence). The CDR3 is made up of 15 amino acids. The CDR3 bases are TGTGCCAGCAGTACTAACAGGGGGCCATTCAACGAGCAGTACTTC. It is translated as CASSTNRGPFNEQYF.

The CDR3 protein is CASSKVAGGTDTQYF. In DNA form, the CDR3 reads TGTGCCAGCAGCAAAGTAGCGGGTGGGACAGATACGCAGTATTTT. This chain uses TRBV2 with TRBJ2-3, with 7 bases lining up with TRBD2. Germline V lookup: CDR1 SNHLY, CDR2 FYNNEI. The CDR3 runs to 15 residues. The J segment lost 3 bases and the V segment lost 6 bases, leaving 9 bases of the junction unmatched. Full variable domain (missing parts from reference TRBV2 and TRBJ2-3): EPEVTQTPSHQVTQMGQEVILRCVPISNHLYFYWYRQILGQKVEFLVSFYNNEISEKSEIFDDQFSVERPDGSNFTLKIRSTKLEDSAMYFCASSKVAGGTDTQYFGPGTRLTVL.

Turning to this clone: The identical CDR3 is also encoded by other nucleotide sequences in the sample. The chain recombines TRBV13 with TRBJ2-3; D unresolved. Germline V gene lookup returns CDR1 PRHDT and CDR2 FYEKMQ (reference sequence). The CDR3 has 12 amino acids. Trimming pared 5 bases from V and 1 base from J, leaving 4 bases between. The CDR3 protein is CASSLGTDTQYF. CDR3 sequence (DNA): TGTGCCAGCAGCCTCGGCACAGATACGCAGTATTTT.

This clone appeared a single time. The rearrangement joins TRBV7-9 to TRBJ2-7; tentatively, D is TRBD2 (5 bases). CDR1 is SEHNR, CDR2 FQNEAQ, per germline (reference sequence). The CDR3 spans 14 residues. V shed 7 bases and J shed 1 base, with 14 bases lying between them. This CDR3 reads CASTSTGNSYEQYF. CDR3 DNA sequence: TGTGCCAGCACCAGCACGGGAAATTCCTACGAGCAGTACTTC.

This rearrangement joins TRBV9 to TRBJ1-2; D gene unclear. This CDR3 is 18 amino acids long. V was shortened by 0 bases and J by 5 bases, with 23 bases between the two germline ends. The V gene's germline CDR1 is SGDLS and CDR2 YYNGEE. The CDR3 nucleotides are TGTGCCAGCAGCGTAGCCGCCTGGGAGGCGGACGAATTTTATGGCTACACCTTC. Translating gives CASSVAAWEADEFYGYTF.

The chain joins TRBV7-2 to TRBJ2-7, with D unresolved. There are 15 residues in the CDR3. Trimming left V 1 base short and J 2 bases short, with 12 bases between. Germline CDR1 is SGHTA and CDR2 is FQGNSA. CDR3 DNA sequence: TGTGCCAGCAGCTTAGAACCCCAGGCGGCCTACGAGCAGTACTTC. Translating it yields CASSLEPQAAYEQYF.

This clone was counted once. This CDR3 reads CASSPKGQRGIDETQYF. The CDR3 DNA is TGCGCCAGCAGCCCAAAGGGCCAGCGGGGGATAGATGAGACCCAGTACTTC. The genes are TRBV5-1 and TRBJ2-5; 8 bases fit TRBD2. The germline CDR1 and CDR2 sequences are SGHRS and YFSETQ. Trimming cost V 4 bases and J 5 bases; bases outside gene matches: 16. The CDR3 is 17 amino acids.

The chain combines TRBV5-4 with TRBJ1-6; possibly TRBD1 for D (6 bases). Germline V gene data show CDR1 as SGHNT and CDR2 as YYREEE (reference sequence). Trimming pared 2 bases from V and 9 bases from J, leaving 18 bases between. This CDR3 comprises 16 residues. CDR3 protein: CASSLSVGAAGSPLHF. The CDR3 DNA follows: TGTGCCAGCAGCTTATCTGTGGGGGCTGCGGGTTCACCCCTCCACTTT.

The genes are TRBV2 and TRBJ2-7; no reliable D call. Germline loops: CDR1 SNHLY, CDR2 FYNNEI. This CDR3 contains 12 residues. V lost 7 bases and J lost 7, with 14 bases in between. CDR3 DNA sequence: TGTGCCAGCACCCCAGATTCTCTTGAGCAGTACTTC. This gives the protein CASTPDSLEQYF.

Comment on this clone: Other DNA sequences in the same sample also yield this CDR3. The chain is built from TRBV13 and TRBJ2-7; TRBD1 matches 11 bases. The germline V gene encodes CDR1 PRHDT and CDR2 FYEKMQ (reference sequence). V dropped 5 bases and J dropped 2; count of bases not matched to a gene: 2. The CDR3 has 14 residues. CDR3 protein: CASSPGQGAYEQYF. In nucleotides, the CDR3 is TGTGCCAGCAGCCCGGGACAGGGGGCCTACGAGCAGTACTTC.

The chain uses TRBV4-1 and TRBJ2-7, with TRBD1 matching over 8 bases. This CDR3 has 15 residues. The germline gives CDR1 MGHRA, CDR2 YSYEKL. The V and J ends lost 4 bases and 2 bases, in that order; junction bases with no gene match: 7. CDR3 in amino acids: CASSPSGQGTYEQYF. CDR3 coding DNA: TGCGCCAGCAGCCCTTCAGGACAGGGTACCTACGAGCAGTACTTC.